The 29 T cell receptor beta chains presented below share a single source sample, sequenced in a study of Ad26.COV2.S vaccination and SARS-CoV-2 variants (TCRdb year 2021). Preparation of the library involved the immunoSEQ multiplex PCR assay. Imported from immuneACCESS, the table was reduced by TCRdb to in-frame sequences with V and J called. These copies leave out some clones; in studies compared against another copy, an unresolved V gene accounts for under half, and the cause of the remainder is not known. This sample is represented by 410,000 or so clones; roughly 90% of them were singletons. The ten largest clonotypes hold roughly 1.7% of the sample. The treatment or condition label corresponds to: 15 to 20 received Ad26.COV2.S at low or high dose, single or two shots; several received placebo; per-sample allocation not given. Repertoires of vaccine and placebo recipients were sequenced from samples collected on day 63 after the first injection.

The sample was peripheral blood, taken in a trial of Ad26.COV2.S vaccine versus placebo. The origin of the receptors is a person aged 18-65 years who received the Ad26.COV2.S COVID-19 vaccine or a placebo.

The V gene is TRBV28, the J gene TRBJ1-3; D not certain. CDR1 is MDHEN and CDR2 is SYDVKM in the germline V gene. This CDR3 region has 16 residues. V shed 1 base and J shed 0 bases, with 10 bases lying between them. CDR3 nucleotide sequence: TGTGCCAGCAGTTTATCTCGACGGGCCTCTGGAAACACCATATATTTT. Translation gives CASSLSRRASGNTIYF.

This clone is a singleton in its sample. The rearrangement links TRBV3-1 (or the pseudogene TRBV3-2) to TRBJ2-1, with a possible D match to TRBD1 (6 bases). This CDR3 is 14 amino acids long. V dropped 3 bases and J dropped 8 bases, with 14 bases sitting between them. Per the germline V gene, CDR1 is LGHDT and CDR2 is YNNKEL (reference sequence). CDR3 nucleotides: TGTGCCAGCAGCCAGGAAGCAAACAGGGATGAGCAGTTCTTC. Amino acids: CASSQEANRDEQFF.

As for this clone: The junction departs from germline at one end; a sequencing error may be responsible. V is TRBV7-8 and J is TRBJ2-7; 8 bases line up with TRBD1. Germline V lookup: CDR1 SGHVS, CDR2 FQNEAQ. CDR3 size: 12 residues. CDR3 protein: CASSFDRQGFHF. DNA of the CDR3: TGTGCCAGCAGCTTCGACAGACAGGGGTTCCACTTC. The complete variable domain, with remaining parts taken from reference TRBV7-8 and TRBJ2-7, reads GAGVSQSPRYKVAKRGQDVALRCDPISGHVSLFWYQQALGQGPEFLTYFQNEAQLDKSGLPSDRFFAERPEGSVSTLKIQRTQQEDSAVYLCASSFDRQGFHFGPGTRLTVT.

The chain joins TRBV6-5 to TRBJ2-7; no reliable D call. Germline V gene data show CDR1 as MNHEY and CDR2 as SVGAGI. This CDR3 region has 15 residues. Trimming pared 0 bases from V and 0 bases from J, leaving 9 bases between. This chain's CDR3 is CASSYSRHLSYEQYF. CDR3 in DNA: TGTGCCAGCAGTTACTCAAGGCACCTCTCCTACGAGCAGTACTTC.

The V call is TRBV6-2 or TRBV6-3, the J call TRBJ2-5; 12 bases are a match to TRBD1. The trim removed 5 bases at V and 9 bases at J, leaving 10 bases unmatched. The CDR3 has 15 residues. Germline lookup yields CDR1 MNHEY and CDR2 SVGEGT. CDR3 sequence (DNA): TGTGCCAGCAGTCCCCGGGGACAGGGGGCCGCGGCCCAGTACTTC. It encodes CASSPRGQGAAAQYF.

The CDR3 region has the DNA TGTGCCAGCAGCCAGACTAGCGACATGTCCTACGAGCAGTACTTC. Translation gives CASSQTSDMSYEQYF. The rearrangement uses TRBV2 and TRBJ2-7, with TRBD2 matching over 8 bases. The junction had 8 bases not matched to a gene; V was cut back by 6 bases and J by 1 base. The germline V gene has CDR1 SNHLY and CDR2 FYNNEI. There are 15 residues in the CDR3.

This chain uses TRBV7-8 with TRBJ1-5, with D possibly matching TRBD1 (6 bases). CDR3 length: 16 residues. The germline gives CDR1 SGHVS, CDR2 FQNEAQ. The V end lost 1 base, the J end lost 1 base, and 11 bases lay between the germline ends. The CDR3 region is CASSLGGGASNQPQHF. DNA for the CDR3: TGTGCCAGCAGCTTAGGTGGGGGGGCGAGCAATCAGCCCCAGCATTTT.

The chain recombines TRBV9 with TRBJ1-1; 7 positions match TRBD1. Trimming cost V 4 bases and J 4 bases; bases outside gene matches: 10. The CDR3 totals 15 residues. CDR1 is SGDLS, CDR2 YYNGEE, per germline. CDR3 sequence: CASSSSRGVGTEAFF. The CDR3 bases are TGTGCCAGCAGCTCATCCAGGGGGGTCGGCACTGAAGCTTTCTTT.

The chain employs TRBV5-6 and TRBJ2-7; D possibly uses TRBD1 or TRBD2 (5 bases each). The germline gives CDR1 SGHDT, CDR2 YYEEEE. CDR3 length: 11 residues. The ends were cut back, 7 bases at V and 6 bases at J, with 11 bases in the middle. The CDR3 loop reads CASGGVGEQYF. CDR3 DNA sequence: TGTGCCAGCGGGGGAGTCGGCGAGCAGTACTTC.

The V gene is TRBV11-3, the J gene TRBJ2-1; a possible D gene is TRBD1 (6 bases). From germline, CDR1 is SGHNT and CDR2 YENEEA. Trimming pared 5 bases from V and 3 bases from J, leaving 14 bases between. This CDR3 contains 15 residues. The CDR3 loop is CASSPTGSLYNEQFF. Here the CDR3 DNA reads TGTGCCAGCAGCCCCACAGGGTCTCTCTACAATGAGCAGTTCTTC.

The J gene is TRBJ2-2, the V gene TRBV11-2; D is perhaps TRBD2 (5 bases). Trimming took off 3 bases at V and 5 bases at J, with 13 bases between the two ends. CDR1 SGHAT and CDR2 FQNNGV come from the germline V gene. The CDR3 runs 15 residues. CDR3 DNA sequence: TGTGCCAGCAGCTTGGTGGGCCGCGGGACCGGGGAGCTGTTTTTT. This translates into CASSLVGRGTGELFF.

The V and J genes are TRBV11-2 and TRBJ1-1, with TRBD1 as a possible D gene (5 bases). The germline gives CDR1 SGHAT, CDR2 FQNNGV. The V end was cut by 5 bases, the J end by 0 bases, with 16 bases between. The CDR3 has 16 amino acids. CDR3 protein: CASSPRAGRMNTEAFF. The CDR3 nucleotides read TGTGCCAGCAGCCCCCGGGCAGGGCGCATGAACACTGAAGCTTTCTTT. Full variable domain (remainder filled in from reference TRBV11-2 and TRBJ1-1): EAGVAQSPRYKIIEKRQSVAFWCNPISGHATLYWYQQILGQGPKLLIQFQNNGVVDDSQLPKDRFSAERLKGVDSTLKIQPAKLEDSAVYLCASSPRAGRMNTEAFFGQGTRLTVV.

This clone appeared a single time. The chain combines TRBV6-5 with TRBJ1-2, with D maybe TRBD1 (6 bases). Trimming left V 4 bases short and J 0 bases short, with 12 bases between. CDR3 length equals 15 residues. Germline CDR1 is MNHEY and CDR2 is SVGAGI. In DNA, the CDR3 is TGTGCCAGCAGTTTCCACAGGGCAGCTAACTATGGCTACACCTTC. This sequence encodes CASSFHRAANYGYTF.

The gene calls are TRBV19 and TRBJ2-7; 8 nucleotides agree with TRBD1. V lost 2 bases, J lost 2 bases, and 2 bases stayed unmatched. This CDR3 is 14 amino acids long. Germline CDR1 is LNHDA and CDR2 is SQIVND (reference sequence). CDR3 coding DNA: TGTGCCAGTAGTATACCGGGACAGGCCTACGAGCAGTACTTC. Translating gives CASSIPGQAYEQYF.

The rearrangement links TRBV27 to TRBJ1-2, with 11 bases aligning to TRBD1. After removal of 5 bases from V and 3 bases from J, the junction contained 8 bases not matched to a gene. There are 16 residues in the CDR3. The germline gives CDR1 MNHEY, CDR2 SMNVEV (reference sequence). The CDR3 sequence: CASSPLGQGAYYGYTF. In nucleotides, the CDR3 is TGTGCCAGCAGTCCCCTTGGACAGGGGGCGTACTATGGCTACACCTTC.

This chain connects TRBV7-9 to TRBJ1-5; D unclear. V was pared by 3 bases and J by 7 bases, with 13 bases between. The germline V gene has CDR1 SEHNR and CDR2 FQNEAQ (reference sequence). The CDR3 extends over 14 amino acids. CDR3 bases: TGTGCCAGCAGCTTGAGTCCAGGTGGGCAGCCCCAGCATTTT. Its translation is CASSLSPGGQPQHF.

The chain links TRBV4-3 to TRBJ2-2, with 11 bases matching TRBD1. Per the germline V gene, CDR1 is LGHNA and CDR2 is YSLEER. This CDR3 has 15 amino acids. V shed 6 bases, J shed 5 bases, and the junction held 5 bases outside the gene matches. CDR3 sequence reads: CASSGGTGGTGELFF. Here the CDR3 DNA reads TGCGCCAGCAGTGGAGGGACAGGGGGGACCGGGGAGCTGTTTTTT.

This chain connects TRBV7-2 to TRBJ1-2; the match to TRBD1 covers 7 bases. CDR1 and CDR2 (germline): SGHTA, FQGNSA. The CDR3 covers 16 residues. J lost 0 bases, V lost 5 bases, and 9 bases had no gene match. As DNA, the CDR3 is TGTGCCAGCAGCCCCAGGGACAGCCAAACTAACTATGGCTACACCTTC. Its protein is CASSPRDSQTNYGYTF. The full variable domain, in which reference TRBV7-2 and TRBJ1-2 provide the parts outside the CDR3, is GAGVSQSPSNKVTEKGKDVELRCDPISGHTALYWYRQSLGQGLEFLIYFQGNSAPDKSGLPSDRFSAERTGGSVSTLTIQRTQQEDSAVYLCASSPRDSQTNYGYTFGSGTRLTVV.

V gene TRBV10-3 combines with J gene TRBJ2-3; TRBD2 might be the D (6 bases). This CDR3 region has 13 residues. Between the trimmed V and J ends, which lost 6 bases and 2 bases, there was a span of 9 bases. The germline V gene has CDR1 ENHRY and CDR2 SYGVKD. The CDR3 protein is CAIRGLTTDTQYF. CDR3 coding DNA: TGTGCCATCAGGGGACTTACCACAGATACGCAGTATTTT.

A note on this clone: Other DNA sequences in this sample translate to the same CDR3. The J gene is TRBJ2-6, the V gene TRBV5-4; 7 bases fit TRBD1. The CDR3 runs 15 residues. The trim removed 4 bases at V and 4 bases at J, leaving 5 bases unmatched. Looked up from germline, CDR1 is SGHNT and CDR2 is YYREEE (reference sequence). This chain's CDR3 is CASSLGGAGANVLTF. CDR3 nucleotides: TGTGCCAGCAGCCTAGGGGGCGCCGGGGCCAACGTCCTGACTTTC.

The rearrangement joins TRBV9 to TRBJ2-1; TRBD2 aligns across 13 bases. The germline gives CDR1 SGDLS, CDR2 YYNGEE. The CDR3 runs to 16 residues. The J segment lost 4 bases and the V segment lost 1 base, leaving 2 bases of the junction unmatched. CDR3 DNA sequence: TGTGCCAGCAGCGTATGGACTAGCGGGGGATACAATGAGCAGTTCTTC. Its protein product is CASSVWTSGGYNEQFF.

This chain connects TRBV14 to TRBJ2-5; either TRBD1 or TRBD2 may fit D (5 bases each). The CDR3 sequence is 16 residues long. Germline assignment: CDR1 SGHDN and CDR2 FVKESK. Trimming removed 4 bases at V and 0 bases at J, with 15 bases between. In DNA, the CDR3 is TGTGCCAGCAGCCGTAATCCGGGACGCTACCAAGAGACCCAGTACTTC. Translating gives CASSRNPGRYQETQYF. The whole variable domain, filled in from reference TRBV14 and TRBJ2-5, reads EAGVTQFPSHSVIEKGQTVTLRCDPISGHDNLYWYRRVMGKEIKFLLHFVKESKQDESGMPNNRFLAERTGGTYSTLKVQPAELEDSGVYFCASSRNPGRYQETQYFGPGTRLLVL.

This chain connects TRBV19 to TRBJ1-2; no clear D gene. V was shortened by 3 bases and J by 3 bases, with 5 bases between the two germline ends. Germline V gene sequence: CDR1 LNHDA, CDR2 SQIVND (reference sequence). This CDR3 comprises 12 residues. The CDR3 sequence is CASSIAYYGYTF. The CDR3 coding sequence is TGTGCCAGTAGTATTGCCTACTATGGCTACACCTTC.

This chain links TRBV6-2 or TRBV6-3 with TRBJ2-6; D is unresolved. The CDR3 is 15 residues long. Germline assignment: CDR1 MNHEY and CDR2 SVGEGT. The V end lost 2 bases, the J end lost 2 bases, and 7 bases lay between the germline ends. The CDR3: CASSYPEPGANVLTF. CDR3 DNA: TGTGCCAGCAGTTACCCGGAACCTGGGGCCAACGTCCTGACTTTC.

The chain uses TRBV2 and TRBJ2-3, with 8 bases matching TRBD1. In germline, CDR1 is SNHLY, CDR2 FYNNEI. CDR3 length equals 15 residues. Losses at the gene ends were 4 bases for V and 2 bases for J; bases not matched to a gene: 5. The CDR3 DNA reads TGTGCCAGCAGTGTAAAGGGACAGGTCACAGATACGCAGTATTTT. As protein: CASSVKGQVTDTQYF.

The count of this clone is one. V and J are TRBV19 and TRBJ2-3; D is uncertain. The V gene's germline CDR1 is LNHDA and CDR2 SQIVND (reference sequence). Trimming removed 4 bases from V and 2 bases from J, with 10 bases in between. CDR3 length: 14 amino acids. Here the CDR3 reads CASSTDPHTDTQYF. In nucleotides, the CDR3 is TGTGCCAGTAGTACGGACCCTCACACAGATACGCAGTATTTT.

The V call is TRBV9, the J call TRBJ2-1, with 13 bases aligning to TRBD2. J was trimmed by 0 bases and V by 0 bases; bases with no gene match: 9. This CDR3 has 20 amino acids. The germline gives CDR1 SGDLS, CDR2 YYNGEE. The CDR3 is CASSVEEGLAGFDSYNEQFF. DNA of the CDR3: TGTGCCAGCAGCGTAGAAGAGGGACTAGCGGGGTTTGACTCCTACAATGAGCAGTTCTTC.

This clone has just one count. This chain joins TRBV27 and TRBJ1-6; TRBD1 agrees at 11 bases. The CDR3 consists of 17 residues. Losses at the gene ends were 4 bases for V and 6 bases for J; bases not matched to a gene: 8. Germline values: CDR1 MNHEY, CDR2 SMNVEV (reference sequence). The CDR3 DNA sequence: TGTGCCAGCAGTTGGAAAGGACAGGGGGCGAGTAATTCACCCCTCCACTTT. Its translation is CASSWKGQGASNSPLHF.

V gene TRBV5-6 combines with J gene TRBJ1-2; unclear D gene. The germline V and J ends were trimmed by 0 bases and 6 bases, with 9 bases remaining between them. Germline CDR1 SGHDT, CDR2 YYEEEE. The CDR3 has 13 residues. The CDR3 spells CASSLVEGNGYTF. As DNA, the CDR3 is TGTGCCAGCAGCTTGGTAGAAGGGAATGGCTACACCTTC.